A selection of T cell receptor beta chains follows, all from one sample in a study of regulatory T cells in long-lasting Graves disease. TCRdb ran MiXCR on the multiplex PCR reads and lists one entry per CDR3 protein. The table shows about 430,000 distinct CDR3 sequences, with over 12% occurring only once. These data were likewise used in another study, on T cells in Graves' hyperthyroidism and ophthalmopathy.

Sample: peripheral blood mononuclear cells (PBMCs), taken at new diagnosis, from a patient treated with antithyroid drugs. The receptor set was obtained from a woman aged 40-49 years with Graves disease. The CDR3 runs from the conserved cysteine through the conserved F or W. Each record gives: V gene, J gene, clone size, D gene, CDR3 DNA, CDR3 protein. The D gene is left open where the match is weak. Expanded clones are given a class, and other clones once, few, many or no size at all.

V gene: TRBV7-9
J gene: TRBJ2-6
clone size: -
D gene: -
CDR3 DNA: TGTGCCAGCAGCCCACCGAGTCGGGAGAAGGGATCCTCTGGGGCCAACGTCCTGACTTTC
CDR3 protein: CASSPPSREKGSSGANVLTF

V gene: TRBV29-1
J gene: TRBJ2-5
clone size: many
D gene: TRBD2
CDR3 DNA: TGCAGCGTTCGCCCTCGGGGGGGGGTCAGAGAGACCCAGTACTTC
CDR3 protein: CSVRPRGGVRETQYF

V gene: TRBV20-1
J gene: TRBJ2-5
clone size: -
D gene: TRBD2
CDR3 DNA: TGCAGTGCTATTTCTCCGGGACTACAAGAGACCCAGTACTTC
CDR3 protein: CSAISPGLQETQYF

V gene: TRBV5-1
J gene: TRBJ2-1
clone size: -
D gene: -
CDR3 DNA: TGCGCCAGCAGCCAAGGGGACGGAACCTACAATGAGCAGTTCTTC
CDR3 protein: CASSQGDGTYNEQFF

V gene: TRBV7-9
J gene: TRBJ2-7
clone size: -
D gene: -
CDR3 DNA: TGTGCCAGCAGCTTAAATCTTGTGGAACTAGCCGACGAGCAGTACTTC
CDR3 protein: CASSLNLVELADEQYF

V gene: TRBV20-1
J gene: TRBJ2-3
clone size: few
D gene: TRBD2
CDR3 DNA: TGCAGTGCTAGCACTAGCGGGAGGAGGCGAACAGATACGCAGTATTTT
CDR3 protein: CSASTSGRRRTDTQYF

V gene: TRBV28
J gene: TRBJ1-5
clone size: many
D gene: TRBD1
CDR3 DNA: TGTGCCAGCAGTATAATGACAGGGCAGAATCAGCCCCAGCATTTT
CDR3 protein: CASSIMTGQNQPQHF

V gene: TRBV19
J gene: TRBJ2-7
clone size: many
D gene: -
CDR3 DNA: TGTGCCAGTAGTATGCAGAAAGGGTGGGAGCGGGAGCAGTACTTC
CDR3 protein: CASSMQKGWEREQYF

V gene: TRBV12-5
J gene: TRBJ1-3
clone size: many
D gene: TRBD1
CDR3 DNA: TGTGCTAGTGGGACAGGGGAGACTGGAAACACCATATATTTT
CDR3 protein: CASGTGETGNTIYF

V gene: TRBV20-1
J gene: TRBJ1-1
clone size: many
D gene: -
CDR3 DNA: TGCAGTGCTAGTCGAACACTGAACACTGAAGCTTTCTTT
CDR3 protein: CSASRTLNTEAFF

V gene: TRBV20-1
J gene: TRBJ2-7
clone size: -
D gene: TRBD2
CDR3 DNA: TGCAGTGCTAGAGACCCGGGACTAGCGGGAGGGACCTACGAGCAGTACTTC
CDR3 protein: CSARDPGLAGGTYEQYF

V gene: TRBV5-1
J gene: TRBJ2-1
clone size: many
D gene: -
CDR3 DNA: TGCGCCAGCAGCCAGGAGGGCCGCTACAATGAGCAGTTCTTC
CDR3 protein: CASSQEGRYNEQFF

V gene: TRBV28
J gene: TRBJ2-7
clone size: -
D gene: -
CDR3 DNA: TGTGCCAGCAAGGGGGGGCACGCCTACGAGCAGTACTTC
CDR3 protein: CASKGGHAYEQYF

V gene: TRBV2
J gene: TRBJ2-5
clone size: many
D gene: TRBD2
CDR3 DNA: TGTGCCAGCACTAGCGGGAGGACGGAGACCCAGTACTTC
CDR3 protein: CASTSGRTETQYF

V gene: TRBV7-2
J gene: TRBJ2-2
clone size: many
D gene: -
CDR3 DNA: TGTGCCAGCACCTGGGACTGGAACACCGGGGAGCTGTTTTTT
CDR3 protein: CASTWDWNTGELFF

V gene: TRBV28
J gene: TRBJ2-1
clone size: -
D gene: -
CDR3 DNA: TGTGCCAGCATGGACTCCTACAATGAGCAGTTCTTC
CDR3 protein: CASMDSYNEQFF

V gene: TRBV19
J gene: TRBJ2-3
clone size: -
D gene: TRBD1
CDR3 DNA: TGTGCCAGTAAGGACAGGACCACAGATACGCAGTATTTT
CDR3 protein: CASKDRTTDTQYF

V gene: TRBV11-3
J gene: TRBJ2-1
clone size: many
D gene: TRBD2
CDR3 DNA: TGTGCCAGCAGCCCGGGACTAGCGGGAGCCACTGAGCAGTTCTTC
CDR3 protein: CASSPGLAGATEQFF

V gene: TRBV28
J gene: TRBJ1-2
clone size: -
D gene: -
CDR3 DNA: TGTGCCAGCAGTTTAGTTGGCAGCTCTATCTATGGCTACACCTTC
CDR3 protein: CASSLVGSSIYGYTF

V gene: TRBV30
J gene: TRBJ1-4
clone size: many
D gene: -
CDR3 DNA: TGTGCCTGGAGCGATTTCGAGAGACTGTTTTTT
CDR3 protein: CAWSDFERLFF

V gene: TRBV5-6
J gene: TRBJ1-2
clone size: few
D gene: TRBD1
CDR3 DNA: TGTGCCAGCAGCTTGAACAGGGGGCCCTATGGCTACACCTTC
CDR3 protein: CASSLNRGPYGYTF